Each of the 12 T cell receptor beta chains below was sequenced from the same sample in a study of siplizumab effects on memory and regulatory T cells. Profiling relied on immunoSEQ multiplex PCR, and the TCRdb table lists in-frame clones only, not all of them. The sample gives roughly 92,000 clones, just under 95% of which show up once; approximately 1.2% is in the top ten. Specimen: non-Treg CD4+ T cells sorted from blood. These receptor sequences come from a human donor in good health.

DNA of the CDR3: TGTGCCAGCAGCGGGGGCGAGGGGTTGAGCTCTGGAAACACCATATATTTT. It codes for CASSGGEGLSSGNTIYF. The chain links TRBV7-2 to TRBJ1-3; D might be TRBD1 (6 bases). The CDR3 sequence is 17 residues long. The V and J ends lost 5 bases and 0 bases respectively, with 17 bases between them. Germline CDR1 is SGHTA and CDR2 is FQGNSA.

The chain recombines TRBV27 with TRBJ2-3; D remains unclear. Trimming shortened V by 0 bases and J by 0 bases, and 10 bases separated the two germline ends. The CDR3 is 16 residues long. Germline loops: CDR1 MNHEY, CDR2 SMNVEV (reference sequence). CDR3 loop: CASSLSGVPSTDTQYF. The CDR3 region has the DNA TGTGCCAGCAGTTTATCGGGCGTCCCTAGCACAGATACGCAGTATTTT.

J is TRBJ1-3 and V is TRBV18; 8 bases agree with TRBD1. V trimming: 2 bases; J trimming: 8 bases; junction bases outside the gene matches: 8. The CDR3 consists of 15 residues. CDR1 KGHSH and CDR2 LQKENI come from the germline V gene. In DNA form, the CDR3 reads TGTGCCAGCTCACCAGGACAGGGAAGTTTGGACACCATATATTTT. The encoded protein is CASSPGQGSLDTIYF. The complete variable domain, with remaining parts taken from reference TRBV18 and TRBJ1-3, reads NAGVMQNPRHLVRRRGQEARLRCSPMKGHSHVYWYRQLPEEGLKFMVYLQKENIIDESGMPKERFSAEFPKEGPSILRIQQVVRGDSAAYFCASSPGQGSLDTIYFGEGSWLTVV.

The DNA of the CDR3 is TGTGCCAGCAAAAGACCTACTAACAATGAGCAGTTCTTC. Its protein product is CASKRPTNNEQFF. The chain is built from TRBV6-6 and TRBJ2-1, with no clear D. Between the trimmed V and J ends, which lost 7 bases and 5 bases, there was a span of 12 bases. The V gene's germline CDR1 is MNHNY and CDR2 SVGAGI (reference sequence). This CDR3 spans 13 amino acids.

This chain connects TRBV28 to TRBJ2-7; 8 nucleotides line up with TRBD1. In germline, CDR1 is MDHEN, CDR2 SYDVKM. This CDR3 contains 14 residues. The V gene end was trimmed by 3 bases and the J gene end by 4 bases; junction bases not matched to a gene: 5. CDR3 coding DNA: TGTGCCAGCAGTTTGGGACAGGCTGCTTACGAGCAGTACTTC. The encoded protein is CASSLGQAAYEQYF.

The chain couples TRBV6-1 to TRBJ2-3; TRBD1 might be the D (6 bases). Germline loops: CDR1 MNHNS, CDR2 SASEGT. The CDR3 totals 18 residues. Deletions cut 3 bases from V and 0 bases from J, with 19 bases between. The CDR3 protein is CASSDEVFSDRSTDTQYF. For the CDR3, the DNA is TGTGCCAGCAGTGACGAGGTTTTTTCGGACAGAAGCACAGATACGCAGTATTTT.

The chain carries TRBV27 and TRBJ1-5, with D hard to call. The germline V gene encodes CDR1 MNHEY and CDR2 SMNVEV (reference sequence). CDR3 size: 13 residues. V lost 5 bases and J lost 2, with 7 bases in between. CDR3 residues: CASSPEGNQPQHF. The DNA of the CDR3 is TGTGCCAGCAGTCCGGAGGGCAATCAGCCCCAGCATTTT.

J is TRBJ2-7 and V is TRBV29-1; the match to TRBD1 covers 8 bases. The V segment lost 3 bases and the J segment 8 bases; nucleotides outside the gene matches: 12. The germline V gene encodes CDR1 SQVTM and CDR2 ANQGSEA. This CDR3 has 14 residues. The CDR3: CSVENPGQAYQQYF. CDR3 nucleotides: TGCAGCGTTGAGAACCCGGGACAGGCGTACCAGCAGTACTTC.

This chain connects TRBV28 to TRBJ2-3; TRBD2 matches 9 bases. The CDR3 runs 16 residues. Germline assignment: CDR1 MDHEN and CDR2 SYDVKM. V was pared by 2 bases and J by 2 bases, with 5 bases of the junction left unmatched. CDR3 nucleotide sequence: TGTGCCAGCAGTTTACCGGGACTAGCTCCCACAGATACGCAGTATTTT. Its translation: CASSLPGLAPTDTQYF.

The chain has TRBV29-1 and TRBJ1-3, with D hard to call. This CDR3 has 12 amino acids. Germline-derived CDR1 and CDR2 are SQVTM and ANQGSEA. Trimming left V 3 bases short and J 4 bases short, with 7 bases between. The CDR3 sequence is CSVDKGGNTIYF. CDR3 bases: TGCAGCGTTGATAAGGGAGGAAACACCATATATTTT.

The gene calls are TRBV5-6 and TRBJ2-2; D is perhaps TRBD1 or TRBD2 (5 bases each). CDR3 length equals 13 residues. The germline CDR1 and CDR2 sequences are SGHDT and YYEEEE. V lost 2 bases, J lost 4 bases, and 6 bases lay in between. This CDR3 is CASSFGATGELFF. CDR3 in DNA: TGTGCCAGCAGCTTCGGGGCCACCGGGGAGCTGTTTTTT.

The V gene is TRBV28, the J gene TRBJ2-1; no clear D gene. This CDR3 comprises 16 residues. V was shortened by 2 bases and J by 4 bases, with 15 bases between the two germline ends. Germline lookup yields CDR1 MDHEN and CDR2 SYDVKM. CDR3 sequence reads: CASSLNVRLTYNEQFF. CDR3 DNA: TGTGCCAGCAGTTTAAACGTCCGACTGACTTACAATGAGCAGTTCTTC.